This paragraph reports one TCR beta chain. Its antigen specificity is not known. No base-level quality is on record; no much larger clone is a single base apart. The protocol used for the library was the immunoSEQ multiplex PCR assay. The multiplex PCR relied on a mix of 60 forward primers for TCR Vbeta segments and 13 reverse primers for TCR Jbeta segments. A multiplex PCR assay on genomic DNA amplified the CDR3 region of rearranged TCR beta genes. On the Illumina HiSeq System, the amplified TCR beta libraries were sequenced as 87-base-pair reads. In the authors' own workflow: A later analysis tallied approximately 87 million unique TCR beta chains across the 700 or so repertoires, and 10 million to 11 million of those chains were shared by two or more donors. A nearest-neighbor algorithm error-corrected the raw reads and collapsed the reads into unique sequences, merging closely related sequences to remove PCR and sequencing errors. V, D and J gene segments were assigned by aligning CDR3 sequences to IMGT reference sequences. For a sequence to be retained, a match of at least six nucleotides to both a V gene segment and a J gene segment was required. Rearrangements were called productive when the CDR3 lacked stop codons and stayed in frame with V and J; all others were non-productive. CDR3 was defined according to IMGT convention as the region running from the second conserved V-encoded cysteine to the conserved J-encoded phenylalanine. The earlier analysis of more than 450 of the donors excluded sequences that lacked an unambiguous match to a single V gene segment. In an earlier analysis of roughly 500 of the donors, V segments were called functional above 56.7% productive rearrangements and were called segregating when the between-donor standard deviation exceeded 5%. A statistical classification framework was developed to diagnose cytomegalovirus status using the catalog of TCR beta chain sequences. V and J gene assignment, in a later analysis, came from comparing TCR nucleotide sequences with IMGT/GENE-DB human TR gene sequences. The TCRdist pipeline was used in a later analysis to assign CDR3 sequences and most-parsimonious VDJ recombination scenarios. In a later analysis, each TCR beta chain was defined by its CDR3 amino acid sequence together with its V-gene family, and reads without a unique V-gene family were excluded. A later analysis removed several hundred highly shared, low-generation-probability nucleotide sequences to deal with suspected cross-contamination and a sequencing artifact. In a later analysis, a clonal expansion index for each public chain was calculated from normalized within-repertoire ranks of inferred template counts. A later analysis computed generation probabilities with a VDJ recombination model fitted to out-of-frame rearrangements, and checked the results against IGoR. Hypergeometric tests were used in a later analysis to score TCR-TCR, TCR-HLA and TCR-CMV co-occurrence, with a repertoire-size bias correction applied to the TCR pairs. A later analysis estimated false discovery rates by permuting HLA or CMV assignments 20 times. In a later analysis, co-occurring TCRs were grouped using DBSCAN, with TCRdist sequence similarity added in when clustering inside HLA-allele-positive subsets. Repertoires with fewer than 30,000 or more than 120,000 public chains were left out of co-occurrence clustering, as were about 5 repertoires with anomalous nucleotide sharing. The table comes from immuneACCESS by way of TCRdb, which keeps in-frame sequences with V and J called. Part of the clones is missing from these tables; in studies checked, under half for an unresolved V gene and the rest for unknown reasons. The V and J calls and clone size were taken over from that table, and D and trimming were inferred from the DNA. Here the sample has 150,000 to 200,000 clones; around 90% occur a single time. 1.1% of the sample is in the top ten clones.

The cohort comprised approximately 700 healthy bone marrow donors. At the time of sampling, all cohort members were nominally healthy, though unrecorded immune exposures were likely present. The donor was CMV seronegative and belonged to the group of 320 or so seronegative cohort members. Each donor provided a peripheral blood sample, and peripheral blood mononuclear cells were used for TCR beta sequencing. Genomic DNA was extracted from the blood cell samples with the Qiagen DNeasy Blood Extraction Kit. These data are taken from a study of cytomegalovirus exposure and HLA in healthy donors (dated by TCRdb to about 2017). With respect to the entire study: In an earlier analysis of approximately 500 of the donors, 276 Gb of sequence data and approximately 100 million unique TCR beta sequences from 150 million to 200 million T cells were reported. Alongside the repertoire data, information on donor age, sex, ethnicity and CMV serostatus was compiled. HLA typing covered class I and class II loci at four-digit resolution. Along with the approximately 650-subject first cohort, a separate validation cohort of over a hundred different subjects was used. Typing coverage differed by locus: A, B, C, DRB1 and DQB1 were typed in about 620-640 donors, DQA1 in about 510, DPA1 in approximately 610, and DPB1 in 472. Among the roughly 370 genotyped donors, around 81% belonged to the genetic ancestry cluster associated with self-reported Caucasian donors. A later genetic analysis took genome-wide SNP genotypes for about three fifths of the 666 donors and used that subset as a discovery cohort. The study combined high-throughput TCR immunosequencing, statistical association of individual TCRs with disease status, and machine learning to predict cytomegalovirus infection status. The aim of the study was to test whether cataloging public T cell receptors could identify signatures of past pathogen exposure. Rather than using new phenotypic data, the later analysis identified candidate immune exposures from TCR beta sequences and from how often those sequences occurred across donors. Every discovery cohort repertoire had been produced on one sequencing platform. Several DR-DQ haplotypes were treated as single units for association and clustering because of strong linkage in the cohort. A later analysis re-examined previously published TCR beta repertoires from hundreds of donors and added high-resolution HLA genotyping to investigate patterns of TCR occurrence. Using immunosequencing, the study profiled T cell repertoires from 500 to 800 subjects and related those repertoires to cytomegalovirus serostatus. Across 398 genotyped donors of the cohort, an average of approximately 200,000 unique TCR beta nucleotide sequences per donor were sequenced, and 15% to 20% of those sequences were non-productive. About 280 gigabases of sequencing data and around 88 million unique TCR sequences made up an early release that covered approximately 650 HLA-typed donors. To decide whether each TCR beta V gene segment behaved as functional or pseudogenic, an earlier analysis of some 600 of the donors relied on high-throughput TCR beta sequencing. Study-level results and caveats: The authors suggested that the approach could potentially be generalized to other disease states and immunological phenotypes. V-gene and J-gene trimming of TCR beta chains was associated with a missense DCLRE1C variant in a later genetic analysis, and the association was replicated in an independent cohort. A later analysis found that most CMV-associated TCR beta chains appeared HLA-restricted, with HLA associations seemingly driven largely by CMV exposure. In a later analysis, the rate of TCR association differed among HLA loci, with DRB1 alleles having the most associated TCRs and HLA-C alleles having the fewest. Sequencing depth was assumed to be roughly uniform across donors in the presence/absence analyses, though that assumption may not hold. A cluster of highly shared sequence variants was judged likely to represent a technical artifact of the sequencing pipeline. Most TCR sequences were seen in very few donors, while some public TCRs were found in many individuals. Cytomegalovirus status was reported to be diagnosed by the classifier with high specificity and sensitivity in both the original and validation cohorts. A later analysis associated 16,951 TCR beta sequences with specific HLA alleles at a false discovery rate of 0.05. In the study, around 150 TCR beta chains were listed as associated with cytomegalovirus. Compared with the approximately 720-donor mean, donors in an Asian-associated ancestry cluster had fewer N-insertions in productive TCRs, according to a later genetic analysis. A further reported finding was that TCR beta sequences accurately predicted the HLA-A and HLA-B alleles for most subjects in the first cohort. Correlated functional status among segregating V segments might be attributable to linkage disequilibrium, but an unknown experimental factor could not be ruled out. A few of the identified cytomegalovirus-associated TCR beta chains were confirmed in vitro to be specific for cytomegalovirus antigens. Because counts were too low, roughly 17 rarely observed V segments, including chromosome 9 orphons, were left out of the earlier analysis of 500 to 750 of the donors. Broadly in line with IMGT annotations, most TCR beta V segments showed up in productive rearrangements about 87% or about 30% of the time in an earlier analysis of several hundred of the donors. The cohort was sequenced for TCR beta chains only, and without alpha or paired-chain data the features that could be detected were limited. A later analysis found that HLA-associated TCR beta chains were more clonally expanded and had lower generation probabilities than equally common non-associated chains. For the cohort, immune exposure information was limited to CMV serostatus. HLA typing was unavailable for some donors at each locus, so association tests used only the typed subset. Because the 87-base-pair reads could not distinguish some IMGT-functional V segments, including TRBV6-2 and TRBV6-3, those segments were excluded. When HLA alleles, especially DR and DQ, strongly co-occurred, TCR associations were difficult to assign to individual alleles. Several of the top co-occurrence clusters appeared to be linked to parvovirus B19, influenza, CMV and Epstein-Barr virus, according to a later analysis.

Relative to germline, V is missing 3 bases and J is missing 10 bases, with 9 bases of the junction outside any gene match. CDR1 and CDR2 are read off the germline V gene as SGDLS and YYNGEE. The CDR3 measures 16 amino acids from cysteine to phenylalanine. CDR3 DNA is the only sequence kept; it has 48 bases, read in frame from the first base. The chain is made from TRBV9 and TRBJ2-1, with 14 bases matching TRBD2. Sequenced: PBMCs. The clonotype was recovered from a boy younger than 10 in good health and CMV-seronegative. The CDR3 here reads CASSDGTGTSGREQFF. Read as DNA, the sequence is TGTGCCAGCAGCGATGGAACCGGGACTAGCGGGAGAGAGCAGTTCTTC.